The sequence of this TCR beta chain was determined in a study of blood T cell repertoires in COVID-19. Whole-study context: Sites in the United States, Italy and Spain provided acute and convalescent COVID-19 samples.

The CDR3 covers 13 residues. CDR1 is SNHLY and CDR2 is FYNNEI in the germline V gene. V trimming: 4 bases; J trimming: 7 bases; junction bases outside the gene matches: 4. This clone was counted a few times. Other DNA sequences in the sample encode the same CDR3. Repertoires were generated with immunoSEQ multiplex PCR, while TCRdb's copy carries only in-frame clones and drops some. The sample has 30,000 to 35,000 clones, around 82% seen once. The sequence was collected from a middle-aged man with acute or convalescent COVID-19. The rearrangement uses TRBV2 and TRBJ1-5, with TRBD1 matching 7 bases. Material for sequencing was peripheral blood. The DNA for the CDR3 is TGTGCCAGCAGTGTAGGGGGCGGGCAGCCCCAGCATTTT. It encodes CASSVGGGQPQHF.